Following are 24 T cell receptor beta chains from one sample sequenced in a study of T cells in Graves' hyperthyroidism and ophthalmopathy. Using RNA transcripts as the source, TCR beta CDR3 regions were amplified. An initial round of RT-PCR targeting the TCR CDR3 relied on the HTBI primer set. Using its own MiXCR run on the multiplex PCR reads, TCRdb lists one record per CDR3 protein. In the table there are about 840,000 distinct CDR3 sequences, over 35% of which are singletons. The sequenced sample consisted of blood. The receptors stem from a man between 18 and 29 years old with Graves' hyperthyroidism.

The chain has TRBV6-5 and TRBJ1-1; D gene uncertain. CDR3 size: 13 residues. Trimming took off 0 bases at V and 9 bases at J, with 11 bases between the two ends. The germline V gene encodes CDR1 MNHEY and CDR2 SVGAGI. CDR3 sequence (DNA): TGTGCCAGCAGTTACTCATCGCCCACAAAAGCTTTCTTT. Protein product: CASSYSSPTKAFF.

This clonotype was seen a few times. CDR3 region: CASSRFGGVQETQYF. CDR3 in DNA: TGTGCCAGCAGCCGCTTTGGGGGAGTGCAAGAGACCCAGTACTTC. The chain joins TRBV7-2 to TRBJ2-5; D tentatively fits TRBD1 or TRBD2 (5 bases each). This CDR3 is 15 amino acids long. Per germline, CDR1 SGHTA and CDR2 FQGNSA. The germline V and J ends were trimmed by 5 bases and 2 bases, with 15 bases remaining between them.

A few counts support this clonotype. The chain is built from TRBV20-1 and TRBJ1-6; D possibly corresponds to TRBD1 (5 bases). This CDR3 spans 16 amino acids. Per germline, CDR1 DFQATT and CDR2 SNEGSKA (reference sequence). V lost 3 bases, J lost 7 bases, and 19 bases lay in between. CDR3 nucleotide sequence: TGCAGTGCTAGGGGGACCCCCGTAAAGAACAATTCACCCCTCCACTTT. Protein sequence: CSARGTPVKNNSPLHF.

This clonotype showed up many times. This chain connects TRBV15 to TRBJ1-3; D remains unclear. This CDR3 has 12 residues. V dropped 9 bases and J dropped 4 bases, with 10 bases sitting between them. CDR1 LNHNV and CDR2 YYDKDF come from the germline V gene (reference sequence). This CDR3 is CATSGGGNTIYF. The CDR3, as DNA: TGTGCCACAAGCGGAGGGGGAAACACCATATATTTT.

This clonotype was counted many times. The CDR3 sequence is CSVGQGTQYF. The CDR3 nucleotides read TGCAGCGTTGGGCAGGGGACCCAGTACTTC. This chain uses TRBV29-1 with TRBJ2-5; TRBD1 might be the D (5 bases). Trimming stripped 4 bases from V and 7 bases from J, with 7 bases between. CDR3 length: 10 amino acids. The V gene's germline CDR1 is SQVTM and CDR2 ANQGSEA.

Only a few counts were recorded for this clonotype. The rearrangement links TRBV7-2 to TRBJ1-3; D call uncertain. Per germline, CDR1 SGHTA and CDR2 FQGNSA. V was shortened by 5 bases and J by 2 bases, with 10 bases between the two germline ends. The CDR3 sequence is 14 residues long. The CDR3 is CASSAGVTGNTIYF. CDR3 nucleotides: TGTGCCAGCAGCGCCGGAGTTACTGGAAACACCATATATTTT.

This clonotype was seen at least ten times. The genes are TRBV19 and TRBJ1-1; 7 nucleotides match TRBD1. The length of the CDR3 is 13 residues. Germline loops: CDR1 LNHDA, CDR2 SQIVND (reference sequence). Unmatched junction bases numbered 9, after V lost 10 bases and J lost 4 bases. The CDR3 DNA is TGTGCCACAAAGACAGGGTCGGCCACTGAAGCTTTCTTT. Amino acids: CATKTGSATEAFF. The entire variable domain, with the rest obtained from reference TRBV19 and TRBJ1-1, is as follows: DGGITQSPKYLFRKEGQNVTLSCEQNLNHDAMYWYRQDPGQGLRLIYYSQIVNDFQKGDIAEGYSVSREKKESFPLTVTSAQKNPTAFYLCATKTGSATEAFFGQGTRLTVV.

The chain is built from TRBV11-3 and TRBJ2-2, with 7 bases that match TRBD1. Losses at the gene ends were 7 bases for V and 8 bases for J; bases not matched to a gene: 13. The CDR3 is made up of 15 amino acids. CDR1 is SGHNT, CDR2 YENEEA, per germline. As DNA, the CDR3 is TGTGCCAGCACCGAGGAAACAGGGGACCCTGGGGAGCTGTTTTTT. This gives the protein CASTEETGDPGELFF.

V gene TRBV5-8 combines with J gene TRBJ1-5; D is undetermined. Deletions cut 3 bases from V and 1 base from J, with 17 bases between. Germline V CDR1 and CDR2: SGHTS, YDEGEE. The CDR3 totals 17 residues. CDR3 bases: TGTGCCAGCAGCTCGGCTGTAGATATGGGGAGCAATCAGCCCCAGCATTTT. This encodes CASSSAVDMGSNQPQHF. The variable domain in full, completed from reference TRBV5-8 and TRBJ1-5, reads EAGVTQSPTHLIKTRGQQATLRCSPISGHTSVYWYQQALGLGLQFLLWYDEGEERNRGNFPPRFSGRQFPNYSSELNVNALELEDSALYLCASSSAVDMGSNQPQHFGDGTRLSIL.

This chain connects TRBV2 to TRBJ1-1; D gene unclear. Germline assignment: CDR1 SNHLY and CDR2 FYNNEI. The CDR3 length is 13 residues. V lost 8 bases to trimming and J lost 10 bases, with 20 bases between them. Here the CDR3 reads CASGVKGRTPAFF. The CDR3, as DNA: TGTGCCAGCGGAGTCAAGGGCAGGACTCCAGCTTTCTTT. Supplemented by reference TRBV2 and TRBJ1-1, the full variable domain reads EPEVTQTPSHQVTQMGQEVILRCVPISNHLYFYWYRQILGQKVEFLVSFYNNEISEKSEIFDDQFSVERPDGSNFTLKIRSTKLEDSAMYFCASGVKGRTPAFFGQGTRLTVV.

In this sample, this clonotype turned up many times. This chain joins TRBV13 and TRBJ1-2; 11 positions agree with TRBD1. V shed 5 bases, J shed 8 bases, and the junction held 10 bases outside the gene matches. The germline gives CDR1 PRHDT, CDR2 FYEKMQ (reference sequence). The CDR3 totals 15 residues. The DNA for the CDR3 is TGTGCCAGCAGCCCAGAGGACAGGGGGCCACCCGGCTACACCTTC. Translated, it gives CASSPEDRGPPGYTF.

This clonotype was detected only a few times. V usage is TRBV12-3 or TRBV12-4 and J usage is TRBJ1-1, with D perhaps matching TRBD1 (6 bases). V lost 6 bases to trimming and J lost 5 bases, with 10 bases between them. The CDR3 is 12 amino acids. This CDR3 reads CASRNRETEAFF. CDR3 DNA sequence: TGTGCCAGCAGAAACAGGGAAACTGAAGCTTTCTTT.

This clonotype was observed at least ten times. The germline gene is not matched at one end of the junction; a read error may be the cause. The CDR3 here is CASSVEQPGSTIYF. The DNA for the CDR3 is TGTGCCAGCAGTGTGGAGCAGCCTGGAAGCACCATATATTTT. The chain couples TRBV2 to TRBJ1-3; no firm D call. CDR1 and CDR2 (germline): SNHLY, FYNNEI. The CDR3 contains 14 residues.

The chain uses TRBV7-9 and TRBJ2-7; D remains ambiguous. This CDR3 comprises 13 residues. Germline assignment: CDR1 SEHNR and CDR2 FQNEAQ (reference sequence). The V gene lost 5 bases and the J gene lost 2 bases, with 10 bases spanning the gap. The CDR3 here is CASSQDGPYEQYF. For the CDR3, the DNA is TGTGCCAGCAGCCAGGACGGCCCCTACGAGCAGTACTTC.

For this clonotype: This may be a read error: a much more frequent sequence differs by one nucleotide. The chain couples TRBV7-2 to TRBJ1-4, with a possible D match to TRBD1 (5 bases). V shed 4 bases and J shed 8 bases, with 23 bases lying between them. The CDR3 runs to 17 residues. The germline V gene has CDR1 SGHTA and CDR2 FQGNSA. The CDR3 loop is CASSSGRSGDFNEKLFF. CDR3 bases: TGTGCCAGCAGCTCAGGGAGGTCAGGAGACTTCAACGAAAAACTGTTTTTT. Supplemented by reference TRBV7-2 and TRBJ1-4, the full variable domain reads GAGVSQSPSNKVTEKGKDVELRCDPISGHTALYWYRQSLGQGLEFLIYFQGNSAPDKSGLPSDRFSAERTGGSVSTLTIQRTQQEDSAVYLCASSSGRSGDFNEKLFFGSGTQLSVL.

A few counts support this clonotype. V gene TRBV12-3 or TRBV12-4 combines with J gene TRBJ2-2, with D perhaps matching TRBD2 (5 bases). Trimming left V 4 bases short and J 1 base short, with 10 bases between. CDR3 length: 15 amino acids. The CDR3 DNA sequence: TGTGCCAGCAGTTCGCACCGGGAGAACACCGGGGAGCTGTTTTTT. Its protein is CASSSHRENTGELFF.

As for this clonotype: A read error may account for a junction end that differs from germline. V gene TRBV7-8 combines with J gene TRBJ1-2; D gene unclear. Germline V gene data show CDR1 as SGHVS and CDR2 as FQNEAQ. The CDR3 runs to 14 residues. The CDR3 DNA is TGTGCCAGCAGCTTAGGCAGGATTAACTATGGCTACACCTTT. As protein: CASSLGRINYGYTF.

This clonotype was seen ten or more times. The V gene is TRBV5-1, the J gene TRBJ2-6; D is perhaps TRBD1 (5 bases). With 4 bases removed from V and 4 bases from J, the gap between germline ends came to 18 bases. The CDR3 runs to 17 residues. Germline CDR1 SGHRS, CDR2 YFSETQ. As DNA, the CDR3 is TGCGCCAGCAGCCGAACTTCGACAGCCGACGGGGCCAACGTCCTGACTTTC. Translating it yields CASSRTSTADGANVLTF.

The CDR3 loop reads CATNSHGTGRGTEAFF. The CDR3 nucleotides read TGTGCCACTAATAGCCACGGGACAGGGAGAGGCACTGAAGCTTTCTTT. V is TRBV7-9 and J is TRBJ1-1; 9 nucleotides align to TRBD1. The J segment lost 4 bases and the V segment lost 10 bases, leaving 16 bases of the junction unmatched. This CDR3 is 16 amino acids long. Germline assignment: CDR1 SEHNR and CDR2 FQNEAQ (reference sequence).

This chain links TRBV5-4 with TRBJ1-6, with 8 positions matching TRBD1. The CDR3 consists of 15 residues. J was trimmed by 15 bases and V by 3 bases; bases with no gene match: 14. The V gene's germline CDR1 is SGHNT and CDR2 YYREEE (reference sequence). This CDR3 is CASSSARDRPLSLHF. In DNA, the CDR3 is TGTGCCAGCAGCTCCGCCCGGGACAGGCCTTTGAGCCTCCACTTT.

The sample holds many counts of this clonotype. CDR3: CASSLGPSNEKLFF. In DNA, the CDR3 is TGCGCCAGCAGCTTGGGACCCAGTAATGAAAAACTGTTTTTT. The chain recombines TRBV5-1 with TRBJ1-4; no firm D call. CDR1 and CDR2 from the germline V gene are SGHRS and YFSETQ. This CDR3 comprises 14 residues. Trimming took off 0 bases at V and 4 bases at J, with 7 bases between the two ends.

This clonotype was detected a few times. One end of the junction fails to match germline, which may point to a read error. V usage is TRBV6-1 and J usage is TRBJ2-5, with D perhaps given as TRBD1 or TRBD2 (5 bases each). The germline CDR1 and CDR2 sequences are MNHNS and SASEGT. This CDR3 is built from 14 residues. The CDR3 nucleotides read TGTGCCAGCAGTGAACAGGGAGCCCAAGGGACCCAGTACTTC. Amino acids: CASSEQGAQGTQYF.

This clonotype was detected a few times. The chain uses TRBV19 and TRBJ1-1; D unresolved. Germline V gene sequence: CDR1 LNHDA, CDR2 SQIVND (reference sequence). Trimming took off 3 bases at V and 4 bases at J, with 12 bases between the two ends. The CDR3 consists of 14 residues. The CDR3 DNA reads TGTGCCAGTAGTATCCCGGGCGGCAGCACTGAAGCTTTCTTT. Its protein product is CASSIPGGSTEAFF.

This clonotype was observed at least ten times. This sequence joins TRBV29-1 and TRBJ2-5; 7 nucleotides match TRBD1. This CDR3 contains 13 residues. Looked up from germline, CDR1 is SQVTM and CDR2 is ANQGSEA. After removal of 6 bases from V and 5 bases from J, the junction contained 9 bases not matched to a gene. Here the CDR3 reads CSVDDRVWETQYF. CDR3 coding DNA: TGCAGCGTGGATGACAGGGTGTGGGAGACCCAGTACTTC. The entire variable domain, with the rest obtained from reference TRBV29-1 and TRBJ2-5, is as follows: SAVISQKPSRDICQRGTSLTIQCQVDSQVTMMFWYRQQPGQSLTLIATANQGSEATYESGFVIDKFPISRPNLTFSTLTVSNMSPEDSSIYLCSVDDRVWETQYFGPGTRLLVL.